This T cell receptor beta chain came from a study of beta chain features in type 1 diabetes. Overall study context: On cell yields, gender and age, patients and healthy donors were similar. Notes on the study in general: TCRB repertoires of naive, central memory and Treg cells appeared more similar among patients than among healthy donors. Type 1 diabetes patients had fewer VDJ junction insertions and more deletions.

There are 12 residues in the CDR3. V lost 5 bases and J lost 4, with 6 bases in between. Looked up from germline, CDR1 is LNHDA and CDR2 is SQIVND (reference sequence). Comments on this clone: Antigen: not known.

The entirety of the isolated RNA underwent reverse transcription, so expressed TCRB transcripts were sequenced. An average of approximately 4 million reads was obtained for naive, central memory and regulatory T cell samples. The data were produced by immunoSEQ multiplex PCR, yet TCRdb's version contains in-frame clones alone and is incomplete. The repertoire holds under 950,000 clones, with under 20% as singletons. V is TRBV19 and J is TRBJ1-5, with D hard to call. The clonotype was recovered from a woman between 18 and 30 years old in good health. Material for sequencing was naive CD4+ T cells from blood. CDR3 in amino acids: CASSPSNQPQHF. CDR3 DNA: TGTGCCAGTAGTCCATCAAATCAGCCCCAGCATTTT.